The 5 T cell receptor beta chains listed next were all sequenced from one sample in a study of CD8 T cells in Susac syndrome. With random hexamers, reverse transcription was performed on about 0.5 to 1 ug of RNA. TCRdb re-called the immunoSEQ multiplex PCR reads with MiXCR, one entry per CDR3 protein. The sample consists of 130,000 or so distinct CDR3 sequences, about 90% of them appearing once. Sequenced material: CD8+ T cells from PBMCs. The receptors here all came from a human donor with multiple sclerosis.

The chain uses TRBV24-1 and TRBJ2-4; D is perhaps TRBD2 (5 bases). V lost 4 bases to trimming and J lost 8 bases, with 14 bases between them. The germline gives CDR1 KGHDR, CDR2 SFDVKD. The CDR3 length is 14 residues. The CDR3 region has the DNA TGTGCCACCAGTGACCTAGAGGGAAGGGACATTCAGTACTTC. It codes for CATSDLEGRDIQYF.

The chain combines TRBV6-2 or TRBV6-3 with TRBJ1-1; D gene uncertain. The CDR3 consists of 13 residues. V lost 0 bases, J lost 5 bases, and 7 bases lay in between. Germline loops: CDR1 MNHEY, CDR2 SVGEGT. The CDR3 reads CASSYSEETEAFF. The CDR3 DNA follows: TGTGCCAGCAGTTACTCCGAGGAAACTGAAGCTTTCTTT.

This clonotype was seen more than once but under ten times. V usage is TRBV12-3 or TRBV12-4 and J usage is TRBJ2-7; D is undetermined. The CDR3 extends over 10 amino acids. The V end was cut by 3 bases, the J end by 7 bases, with 4 bases between. DNA for the CDR3: TGTGCCAGCAGTTTTGGGGAGCAGTACTTC. It encodes CASSFGEQYF.

The V gene is TRBV28, the J gene TRBJ2-3, with a possible D match to TRBD2 (5 bases). CDR1 MDHEN and CDR2 SYDVKM come from the germline V gene. The CDR3 runs to 20 residues. Trimming pared 3 bases from V and 0 bases from J, leaving 25 bases between. The CDR3 loop is CASSFVPRGFNPASTDTQYF. In DNA, the CDR3 is TGTGCCAGCAGTTTTGTTCCCCGGGGTTTCAACCCCGCTAGCACAGATACGCAGTATTTT. The full variable domain, rest sourced from reference TRBV28 and TRBJ2-3, is DVKVTQSSRYLVKRTGEKVFLECVQDMDHENMFWYRQDPGLGLRLIYFSYDVKMKEKGDIPEGYSVSREKKERFSLILESASTNQTSMYLCASSFVPRGFNPASTDTQYFGPGTRLTVL.

The chain joins TRBV20-1 to TRBJ2-3, with 10 bases fitting TRBD1. This CDR3 contains 14 residues. Germline CDR1 is DFQATT and CDR2 is SNEGSKA (reference sequence). The junction had 6 bases not matched to a gene; V was cut back by 4 bases and J by 5 bases. CDR3: CSATGTGEVDTQYF. In DNA, the CDR3 is TGCAGTGCTACCGGGACAGGGGAGGTAGATACGCAGTATTTT.